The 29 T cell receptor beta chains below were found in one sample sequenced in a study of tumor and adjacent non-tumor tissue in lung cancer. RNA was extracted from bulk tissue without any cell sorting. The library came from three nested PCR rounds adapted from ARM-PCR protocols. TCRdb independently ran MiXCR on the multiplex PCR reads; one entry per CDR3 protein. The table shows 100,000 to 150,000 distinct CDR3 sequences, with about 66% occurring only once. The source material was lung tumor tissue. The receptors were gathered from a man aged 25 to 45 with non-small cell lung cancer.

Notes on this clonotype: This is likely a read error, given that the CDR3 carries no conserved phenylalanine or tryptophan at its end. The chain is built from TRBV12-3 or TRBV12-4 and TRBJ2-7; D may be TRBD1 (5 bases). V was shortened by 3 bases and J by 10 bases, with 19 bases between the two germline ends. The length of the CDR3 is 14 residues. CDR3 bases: TGTGCCAGCAGTTTGGGGCTGCCCCCCTATGATCAGTACCTC. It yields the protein CASSLGLPPYDQYL.

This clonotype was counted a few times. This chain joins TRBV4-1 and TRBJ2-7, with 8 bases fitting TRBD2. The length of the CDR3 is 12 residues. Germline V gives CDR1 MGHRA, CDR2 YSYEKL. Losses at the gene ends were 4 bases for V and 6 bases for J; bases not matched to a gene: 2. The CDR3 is CASSLSGGEQYF. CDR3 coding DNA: TGCGCCAGCAGCCTCAGCGGGGGCGAGCAGTACTTC.

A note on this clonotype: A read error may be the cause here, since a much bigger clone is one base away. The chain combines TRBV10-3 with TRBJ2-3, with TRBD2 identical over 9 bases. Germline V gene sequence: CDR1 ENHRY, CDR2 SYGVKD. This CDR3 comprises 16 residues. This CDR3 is CATSGLAGSPQQAQFF. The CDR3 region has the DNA TGTGCCACCTCTGGGCTAGCGGGGTCCCCACAGCAGGCGCAGTTTTTT.

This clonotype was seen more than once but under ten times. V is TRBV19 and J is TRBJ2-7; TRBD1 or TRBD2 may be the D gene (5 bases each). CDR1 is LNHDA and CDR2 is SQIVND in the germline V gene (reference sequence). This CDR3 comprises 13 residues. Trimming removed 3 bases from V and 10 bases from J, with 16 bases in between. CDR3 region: CASSIQGVGDQYF. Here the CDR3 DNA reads TGTGCCAGTAGTATCCAGGGAGTCGGCGATCAGTACTTC.

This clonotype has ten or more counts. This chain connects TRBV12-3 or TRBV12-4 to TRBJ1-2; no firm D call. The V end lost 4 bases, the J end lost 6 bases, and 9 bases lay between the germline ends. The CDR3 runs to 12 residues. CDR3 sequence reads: CASSYWQDGYTF. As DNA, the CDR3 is TGTGCCAGCAGTTATTGGCAGGATGGCTACACCTTC.

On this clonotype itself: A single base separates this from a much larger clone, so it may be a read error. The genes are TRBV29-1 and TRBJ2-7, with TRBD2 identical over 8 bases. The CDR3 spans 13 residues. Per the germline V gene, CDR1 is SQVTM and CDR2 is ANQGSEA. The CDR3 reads CSYVSGTTYEQNF. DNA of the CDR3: TGCAGCTACGTTAGCGGGACAACCTACGAGCAGAACTTC.

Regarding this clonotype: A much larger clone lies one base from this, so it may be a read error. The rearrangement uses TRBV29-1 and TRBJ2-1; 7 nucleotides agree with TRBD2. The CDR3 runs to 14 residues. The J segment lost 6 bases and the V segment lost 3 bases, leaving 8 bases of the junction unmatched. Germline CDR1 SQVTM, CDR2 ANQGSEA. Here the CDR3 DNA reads TGCAGCGTTGACGGGGGAGGGCGCTTCAATGAGCAGTTCTTC. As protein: CSVDGGGRFNEQFF.

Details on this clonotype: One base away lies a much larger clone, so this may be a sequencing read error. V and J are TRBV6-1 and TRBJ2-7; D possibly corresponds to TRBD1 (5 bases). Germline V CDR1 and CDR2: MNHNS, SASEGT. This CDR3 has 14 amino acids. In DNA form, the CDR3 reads TGTGCCAGTAGACCAGGGTGGTCCTCCTACAAGCAGTACTTC. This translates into CASRPGWSSYKQYF.

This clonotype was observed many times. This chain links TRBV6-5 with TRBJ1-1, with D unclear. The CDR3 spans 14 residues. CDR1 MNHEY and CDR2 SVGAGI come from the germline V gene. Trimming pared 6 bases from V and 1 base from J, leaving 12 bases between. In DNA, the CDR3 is TGTGCCAGCAGCGAGGCAGGCCGGAACACTGAAGCTTTCTTT. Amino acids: CASSEAGRNTEAFF.

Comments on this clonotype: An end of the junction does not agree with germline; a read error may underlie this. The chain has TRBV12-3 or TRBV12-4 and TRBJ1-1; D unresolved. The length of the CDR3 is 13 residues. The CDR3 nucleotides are TGTCCCAGCAGCCCTGGAGGATACACTGAAGCTTTCTTT. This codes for CPSSPGGYTEAFF.

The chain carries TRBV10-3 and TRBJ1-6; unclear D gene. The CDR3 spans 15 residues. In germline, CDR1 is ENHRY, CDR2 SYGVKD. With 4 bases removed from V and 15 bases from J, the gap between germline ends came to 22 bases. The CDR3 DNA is TGTGCCATCAGTGGTGATCAGAATTATAATTCATTCCTCCACTTT. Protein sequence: CAISGDQNYNSFLHF.

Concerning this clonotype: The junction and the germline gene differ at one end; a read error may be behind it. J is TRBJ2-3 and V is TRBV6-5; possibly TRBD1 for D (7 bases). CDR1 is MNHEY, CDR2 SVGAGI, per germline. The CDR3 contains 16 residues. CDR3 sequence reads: CASSPQGRRATDRQYF. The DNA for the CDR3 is TGTGCCAGCAGCCCACAGGGGAGGAGGGCCACAGATAGGCAGTATTTT.

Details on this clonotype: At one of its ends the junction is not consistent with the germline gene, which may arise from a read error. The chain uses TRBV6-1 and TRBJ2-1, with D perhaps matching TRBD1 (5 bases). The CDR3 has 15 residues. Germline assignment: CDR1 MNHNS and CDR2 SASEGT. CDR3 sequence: CASSARGSRFVEQCF. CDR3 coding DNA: TGTGCCAGCAGTGCAAGGGGCAGCCGATTCGTGGAGCAGTGCTTC.

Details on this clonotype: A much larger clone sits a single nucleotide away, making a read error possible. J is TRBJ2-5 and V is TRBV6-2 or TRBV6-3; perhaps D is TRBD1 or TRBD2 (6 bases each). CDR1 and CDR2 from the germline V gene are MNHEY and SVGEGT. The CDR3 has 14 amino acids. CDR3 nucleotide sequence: TGTGCCGGCAGTTCCTGGGGGGCGCTTGAGACCCAGTACTTC. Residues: CAGSSWGALETQYF.

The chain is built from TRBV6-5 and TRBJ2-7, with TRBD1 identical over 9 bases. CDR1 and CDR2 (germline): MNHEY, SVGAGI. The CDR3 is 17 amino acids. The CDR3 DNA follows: TGTGTCAGCACCATGGGAATTGGGACAGGGAACTCCTACGAGCAGTACGTC. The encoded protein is CVSTMGIGTGNSYEQYV.

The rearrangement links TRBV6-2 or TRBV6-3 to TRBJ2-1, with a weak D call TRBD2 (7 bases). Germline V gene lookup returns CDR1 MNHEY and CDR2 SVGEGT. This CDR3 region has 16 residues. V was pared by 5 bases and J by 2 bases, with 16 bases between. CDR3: CASSQEGGGPYNEQFF. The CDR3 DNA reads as TGTGCCAGCAGTCAAGAAGGGGGGGGGCCCTACAATGAGCAGTTCTTC.

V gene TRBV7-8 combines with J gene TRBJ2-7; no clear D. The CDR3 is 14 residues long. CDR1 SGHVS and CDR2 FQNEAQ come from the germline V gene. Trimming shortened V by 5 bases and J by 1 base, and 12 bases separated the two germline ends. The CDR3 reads CASSAGGLSYEQYF. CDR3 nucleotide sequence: TGTGCCAGCAGCGCCGGTGGGCTATCCTACGAGCAGTACTTC.

For the CDR3, the DNA is TGCAGTGCTAGATCCTCGACAGGGAGCACCGGGGAGCTGTTTTTT. It yields the protein CSARSSTGSTGELFF. V is TRBV20-1 and J is TRBJ2-2; 7 bases map to TRBD1. Losses at the gene ends were 2 bases for V and 4 bases for J; bases not matched to a gene: 7. This CDR3 contains 15 residues. The germline CDR1 and CDR2 sequences are DFQATT and SNEGSKA (reference sequence).

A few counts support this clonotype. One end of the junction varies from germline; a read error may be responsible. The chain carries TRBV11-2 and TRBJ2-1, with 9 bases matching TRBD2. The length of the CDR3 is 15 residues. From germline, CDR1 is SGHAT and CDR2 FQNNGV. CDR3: CVSSLEGTSFYEQFF. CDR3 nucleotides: TGTGTCAGCAGCTTGGAGGGGACTAGCTTCTATGAGCAATTCTTC.

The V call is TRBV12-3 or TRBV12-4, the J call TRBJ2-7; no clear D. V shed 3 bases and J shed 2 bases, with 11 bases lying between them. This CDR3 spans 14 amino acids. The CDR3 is CASSLWLLPYEQYF. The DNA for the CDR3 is TGTGCCAGCAGTTTGTGGCTGCTACCCTACGAGCAGTACTTC.

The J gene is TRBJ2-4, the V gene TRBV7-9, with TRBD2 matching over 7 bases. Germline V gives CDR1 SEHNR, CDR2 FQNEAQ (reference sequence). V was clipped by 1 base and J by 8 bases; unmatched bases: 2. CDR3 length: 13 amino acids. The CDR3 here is CASSLGLADIQYF. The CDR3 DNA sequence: TGTGCCAGCAGCTTAGGACTAGCCGACATTCAGTACTTC.

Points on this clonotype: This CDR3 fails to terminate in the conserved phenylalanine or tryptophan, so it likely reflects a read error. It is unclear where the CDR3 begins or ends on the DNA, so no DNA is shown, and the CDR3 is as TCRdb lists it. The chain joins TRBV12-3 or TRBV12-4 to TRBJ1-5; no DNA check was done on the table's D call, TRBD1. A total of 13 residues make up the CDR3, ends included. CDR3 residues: CASSLDGAQPRHS.

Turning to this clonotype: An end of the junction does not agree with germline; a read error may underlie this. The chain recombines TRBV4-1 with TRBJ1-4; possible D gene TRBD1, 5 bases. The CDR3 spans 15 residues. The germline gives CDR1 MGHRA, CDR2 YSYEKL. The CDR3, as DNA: TGCCCCAGCAGCCTCCGACAGACAACTAATGAAAAACCGTTTTTT. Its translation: CPSSLRQTTNEKPFF.

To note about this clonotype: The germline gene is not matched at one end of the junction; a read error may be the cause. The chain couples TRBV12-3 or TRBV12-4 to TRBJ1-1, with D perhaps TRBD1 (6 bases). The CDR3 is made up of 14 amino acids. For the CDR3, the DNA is TGTACCAGCAGGGAACAGGGTGCCCTCACTGGAGCTTTCTTT. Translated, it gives CTSREQGALTGAFF.

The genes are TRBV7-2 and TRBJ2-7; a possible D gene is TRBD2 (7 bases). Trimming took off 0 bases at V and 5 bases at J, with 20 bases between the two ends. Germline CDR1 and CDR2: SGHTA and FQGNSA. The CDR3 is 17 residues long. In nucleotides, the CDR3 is TGTGCCAGCAGCTTAGCGATGGGCGGGGGCATCCCTCACGAGCAGTACTTC. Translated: CASSLAMGGGIPHEQYF. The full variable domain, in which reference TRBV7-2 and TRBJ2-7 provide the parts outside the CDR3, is GAGVSQSPSNKVTEKGKDVELRCDPISGHTALYWYRQSLGQGLEFLIYFQGNSAPDKSGLPSDRFSAERTGGSVSTLTIQRTQQEDSAVYLCASSLAMGGGIPHEQYFGPGTRLTVT.

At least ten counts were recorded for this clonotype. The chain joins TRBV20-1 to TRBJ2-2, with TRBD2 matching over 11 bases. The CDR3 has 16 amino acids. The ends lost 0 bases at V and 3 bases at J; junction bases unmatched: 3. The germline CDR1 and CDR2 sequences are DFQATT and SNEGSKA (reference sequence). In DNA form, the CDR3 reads TGCAGTGCTAGAGAAAGTAGCGGGGGGGACACCGGGGAGCTGTTTTTT. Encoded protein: CSARESSGGDTGELFF.

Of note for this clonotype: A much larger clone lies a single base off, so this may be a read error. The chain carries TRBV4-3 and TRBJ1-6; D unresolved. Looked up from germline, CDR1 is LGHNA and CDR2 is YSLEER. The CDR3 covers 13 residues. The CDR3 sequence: CARMRSYNSRLHF. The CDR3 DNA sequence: TGCGCCCGTATGAGGAGTTATAATTCACGCCTCCACTTT.

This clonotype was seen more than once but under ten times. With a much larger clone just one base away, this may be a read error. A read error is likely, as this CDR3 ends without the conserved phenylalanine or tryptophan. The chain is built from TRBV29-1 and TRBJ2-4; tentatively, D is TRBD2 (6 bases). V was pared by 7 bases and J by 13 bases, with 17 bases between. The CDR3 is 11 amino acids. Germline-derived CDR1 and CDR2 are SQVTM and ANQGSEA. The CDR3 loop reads CSGLVLGLQYL. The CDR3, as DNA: TGCAGCGGACTAGTACTAGGACTCCAGTACTTA.

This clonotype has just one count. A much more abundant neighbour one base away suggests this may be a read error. The CDR3 loop is CSVVRGKGADTQYF. In nucleotides, the CDR3 is TGCAGCGTTGTTCGGGGCAAGGGGGCAGATACGCAGTATTTT. The chain couples TRBV29-1 to TRBJ2-3, with D possibly being TRBD1 (6 bases). The CDR3 loop spans 14 amino acids. Germline loops: CDR1 SQVTM, CDR2 ANQGSEA. The V gene lost 4 bases and the J gene lost 4 bases, with 15 bases spanning the gap.